The 10 T cell receptor beta chains below all came from one sample that was sequenced in a study of T cell changes during pregnancy in multiple sclerosis (dated by TCRdb to between 2017 and 2020). Receptor libraries were prepared by the immunoSEQ multiplex PCR assay. Drawn from immuneACCESS, this table holds only the in-frame rearrangements with V and J called that TCRdb kept. Clones are partly lost; checked studies trace under half to an unresolved V gene and leave the rest unexplained. In this sample the table shows 48,000 or so clones, approximately 95% of which occur a single time. 0.4% to 0.55% of the sample belongs to the ten largest clones. Here the sequenced sample was CD4+ T cells from peripheral blood mononuclear cells, taken in the first trimester of pregnancy. Receptors were obtained from a female donor with multiple sclerosis, enrolled in a pregnancy study.

The gene calls are TRBV15 and TRBJ1-4; perhaps TRBD1 as D (5 bases). The CDR3 has 15 amino acids. V was cut by 3 bases and J by 4 bases, with 12 bases left in between. Looked up from germline, CDR1 is LNHNV and CDR2 is YYDKDF (reference sequence). The CDR3 DNA reads TGTGCCACCAGCAGTCAGGGCACGGTTAATGAAAAACTGTTTTTT. Translated, it gives CATSSQGTVNEKLFF.

The rearrangement links TRBV7-9 to TRBJ2-2; 7 bases map to TRBD1. The CDR3 consists of 15 residues. The trim removed 5 bases at V and 2 bases at J, leaving 5 bases unmatched. Germline V gives CDR1 SEHNR, CDR2 FQNEAQ (reference sequence). The DNA of the CDR3 is TGTGCCAGCAGCCCCGGGACAGATAACACCGGGGAGCTGTTTTTT. Its protein is CASSPGTDNTGELFF. Drawing the rest from reference TRBV7-9 and TRBJ2-2, the complete variable domain is DTGVSQNPRHKITKRGQNVTFRCDPISEHNRLYWYRQTLGQGPEFLTYFQNEAQLEKSRLLSDRFSAERPKGSFSTLEIQRTEQGDSAMYLCASSPGTDNTGELFFGEGSRLTVL.

The V and J genes are TRBV14 and TRBJ1-2; 8 nucleotides agree with TRBD1. The CDR3 is made up of 14 amino acids. Per the germline V gene, CDR1 is SGHDN and CDR2 is FVKESK. Germline trimming cut 2 bases from V and 4 bases from J; bases unmatched to any gene: 3. CDR3 sequence reads: CASSQQGQVYGYTF. The CDR3, as DNA: TGTGCCAGCAGCCAACAGGGACAGGTCTATGGCTACACCTTC. Filled out from reference TRBV14 and TRBJ1-2, the complete variable domain reads EAGVTQFPSHSVIEKGQTVTLRCDPISGHDNLYWYRRVMGKEIKFLLHFVKESKQDESGMPNNRFLAERTGGTYSTLKVQPAELEDSGVYFCASSQQGQVYGYTFGSGTRLTVV.

The chain joins TRBV5-6 to TRBJ2-6; TRBD2 agrees at 8 bases. CDR1 SGHDT and CDR2 YYEEEE come from the germline V gene. The CDR3 is 17 amino acids. Losses at the gene ends were 0 bases for V and 0 bases for J; bases not matched to a gene: 2. CDR3 in amino acids: CASSLAGGISGANVLTF. Written as DNA, the CDR3 is TGTGCCAGCAGCTTGGCGGGGGGGATCTCTGGGGCCAACGTCCTGACTTTC.

This chain joins TRBV19 and TRBJ2-5, with D perhaps matching TRBD1 (6 bases). The CDR3 is 14 residues long. Germline assignment: CDR1 LNHDA and CDR2 SQIVND (reference sequence). Trimming cost V 6 bases and J 4 bases, with 15 bases left between them. CDR3 amino acids: CASSPVGGSETQYF. The CDR3 DNA reads as TGTGCCAGTAGCCCAGTAGGGGGTTCAGAGACCCAGTACTTC.

This clone was recorded only once. This sequence joins TRBV19 and TRBJ1-2; TRBD1 matches 7 bases. V gave up 3 bases and J gave up 8 bases; unmatched junction bases: 9. The CDR3 covers 14 residues. CDR1 and CDR2 from the germline V gene are LNHDA and SQIVND (reference sequence). CDR3 region: CASSIQDRIVGYTF. The CDR3, as DNA: TGTGCCAGTAGTATCCAGGACAGGATCGTCGGCTACACCTTC.

This clone has only one observation. The chain uses TRBV19 and TRBJ1-6, with D tentatively TRBD1 (6 bases). Looked up from germline, CDR1 is LNHDA and CDR2 is SQIVND (reference sequence). Trimming took off 3 bases at V and 8 bases at J, with 14 bases between the two ends. CDR3 length equals 15 residues. CDR3 nucleotides: TGTGCCAGTAGTATCCGGCCCCCAGGGGATTCACCCCTCCACTTT. It specifies CASSIRPPGDSPLHF.

The chain uses TRBV7-3 and TRBJ2-5; 7 positions agree with TRBD2. Looked up from germline, CDR1 is SGHTA and CDR2 is FQGTGA. The CDR3 is 15 residues long. After removal of 3 bases from V and 5 bases from J, the junction contained 9 bases not matched to a gene. This CDR3 is CASSLYRGVGETQYF. The CDR3 DNA reads as TGTGCCAGCAGCTTGTATCGGGGGGTGGGGGAGACCCAGTACTTC.

The chain uses TRBV5-6 and TRBJ1-2, with D unresolved. Germline lookup yields CDR1 SGHDT and CDR2 YYEEEE. The CDR3 consists of 17 residues. V dropped 2 bases and J dropped 0 bases, with 17 bases sitting between them. CDR3 bases: TGTGCCAGCAGCTTTGGCGGAGGGCAGTTTTCTAACTATGGCTACACCTTC. Translating it yields CASSFGGGQFSNYGYTF.

The genes are TRBV5-1 and TRBJ1-1; 7 positions agree with TRBD1. Germline V gene data show CDR1 as SGHRS and CDR2 as YFSETQ. The CDR3 runs 16 residues. J gave up 1 base and V 0 bases, and 6 bases lay outside the gene matches. The CDR3: CASSLVLAGGNTEAFF. The CDR3 DNA sequence: TGCGCCAGCAGCTTGGTCCTGGCAGGGGGGAACACTGAAGCTTTCTTT.